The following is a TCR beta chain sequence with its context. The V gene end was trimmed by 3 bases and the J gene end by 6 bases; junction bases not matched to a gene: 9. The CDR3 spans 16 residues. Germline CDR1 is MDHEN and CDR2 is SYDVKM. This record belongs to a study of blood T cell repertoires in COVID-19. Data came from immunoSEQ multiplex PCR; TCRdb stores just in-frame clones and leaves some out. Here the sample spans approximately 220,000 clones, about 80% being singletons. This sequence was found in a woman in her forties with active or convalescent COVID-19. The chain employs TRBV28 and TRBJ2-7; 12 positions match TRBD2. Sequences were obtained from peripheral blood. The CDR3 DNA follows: TGTGCCAGCAGTTTTTCCCCCGGACTAGCGGGACGCGAGCAGTACTTC. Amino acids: CASSFSPGLAGREQYF.